Following are 21 T cell receptor beta chains from one sample sequenced in a study of Ad26.COV2.S vaccination and SARS-CoV-2 variants (dated by TCRdb to the early 2020s). The treatment or condition label here, explained by the study, means: some 20 received Ad26.COV2.S at low or high dose, single or two shots; about 5 received placebo; per-sample allocation not given. Repertoires of vaccine and placebo recipients were sequenced from samples taken on day 63 after the first injection. Libraries were built with the immunoSEQ multiplex PCR assay. TCRdb carries this immuneACCESS record with in-frame sequences only. Its versions omit some clonotypes, under half of them owing to an unresolved V gene in the studies checked, with the rest unexplained. The sample includes fewer than 800,000 clones, with roughly 90% observed a single time. The top ten hold approximately 1.5% of the sample. Specimen: peripheral blood, collected in a trial of Ad26.COV2.S vaccine versus placebo. Receptors were obtained from a person between 18 and 65 years old who received the Ad26.COV2.S COVID-19 vaccine or a placebo.

The chain links TRBV5-6 to TRBJ2-5, with a possible D match to TRBD2 (6 bases). The CDR3 runs 14 residues. V was trimmed by 3 bases and J by 7 bases, leaving 16 bases between them. CDR1 is SGHDT and CDR2 is YYEEEE in the germline V gene. The CDR3 sequence: CASSWEDMARTQYF. The CDR3 DNA sequence: TGTGCCAGCAGCTGGGAGGATATGGCACGGACCCAGTACTTC.

CDR3 sequence reads: CASSQDKGLNTEAFF. CDR3 coding DNA: TGCGCCAGCAGCCAAGATAAGGGATTGAACACTGAAGCTTTCTTT. The chain has TRBV4-1 and TRBJ1-1; D is unresolved. The CDR3 extends over 15 amino acids. From germline, CDR1 is MGHRA and CDR2 YSYEKL. Between the trimmed V and J ends, which lost 0 bases and 0 bases, there was a span of 8 bases.

As for this clone: This sample also contains other DNA sequences that code for the same CDR3. This chain links TRBV14 with TRBJ1-1; D remains unclear. Between the trimmed V and J ends, which lost 2 bases and 0 bases, there was a span of 4 bases. This CDR3 comprises 13 residues. Germline V gene lookup returns CDR1 SGHDN and CDR2 FVKESK. CDR3 amino acids: CASSQNMNTEAFF. The CDR3 DNA reads as TGTGCCAGCAGCCAAAACATGAACACTGAAGCTTTCTTT.

V and J are TRBV27 and TRBJ2-7; 7 nucleotides align to TRBD2. V lost 5 bases and J lost 4; bases outside the gene matches: 14. The CDR3 loop spans 16 amino acids. Germline V gene sequence: CDR1 MNHEY, CDR2 SMNVEV (reference sequence). The DNA for the CDR3 is TGTGCCAGCAGTACCCTCCGAGGAGCGGGGAGGTACGAGCAGTACTTC. Translation gives CASSTLRGAGRYEQYF.

This clone occurred once. This chain uses TRBV30 with TRBJ2-3; tentatively, D is TRBD2 (6 bases). CDR1 and CDR2 (germline): GTSNPN, SVGIG (reference sequence). The CDR3 has 14 residues. Trimming stripped 3 bases from V and 2 bases from J, with 12 bases between. The DNA of the CDR3 is TGTGCCTGGAGGGGAGGACCGAACACAGATACGCAGTATTTT. This sequence encodes CAWRGGPNTDTQYF.

This chain connects TRBV13 to TRBJ1-6; D gene ambiguous. CDR1 and CDR2 from the germline V gene are PRHDT and FYEKMQ (reference sequence). The V end was cut by 3 bases, the J end by 4 bases, with 10 bases between. CDR3 size: 15 residues. The CDR3 nucleotides are TGTGCCAGCAGCTTTACAGCGGGGTATAATTCACCCCTCCACTTT. It yields the protein CASSFTAGYNSPLHF.

The rearrangement links TRBV11-1 to TRBJ2-1, with a tentative D call TRBD1 (6 bases). Trimming took 8 bases from V and 5 from J, leaving 16 bases between them. CDR3 length equals 14 residues. Germline V gene lookup returns CDR1 SGHAT and CDR2 FQDESV (reference sequence). For the CDR3, the DNA is TGTGCCAGCTCGGACAGTCGAGTCCACAATGAGCAGTTCTTC. Its protein is CASSDSRVHNEQFF.

This chain uses TRBV7-2 with TRBJ2-7, with no clear D. The CDR3 runs to 15 residues. The germline V and J ends were trimmed by 1 base and 4 bases, with 14 bases remaining between them. Germline-derived CDR1 and CDR2 are SGHTA and FQGNSA. CDR3 protein: CASSLGATALYEQYF. The DNA for the CDR3 is TGTGCCAGCAGCTTAGGCGCGACTGCCCTTTACGAGCAGTACTTC.

This clone was counted a single time. Distinct nucleotide sequences in the sample also encode this CDR3. The chain links TRBV6-5 to TRBJ2-1; 9 bases line up with TRBD2. CDR3 length: 13 residues. J was trimmed by 4 bases and V by 6 bases; bases with no gene match: 1. Germline V gene data show CDR1 as MNHEY and CDR2 as SVGAGI. Here the CDR3 reads CASRTSGYNEQFF. DNA of the CDR3: TGTGCCAGCAGGACTAGCGGATACAATGAGCAGTTCTTC.

This clone came up a few times. The J gene is TRBJ1-1, the V gene TRBV6-5; no firm D call. Trimming took 6 bases from V and 1 from J, leaving 9 bases between them. The CDR3 extends over 13 amino acids. Germline-derived CDR1 and CDR2 are MNHEY and SVGAGI. CDR3 coding DNA: TGTGCCAGCAGCTTACACTCGAACACTGAAGCTTTCTTT. Protein: CASSLHSNTEAFF.

This chain joins TRBV2 and TRBJ1-1; no clear D. This CDR3 comprises 15 residues. In germline, CDR1 is SNHLY, CDR2 FYNNEI. The germline V and J ends were trimmed by 10 bases and 5 bases, with 23 bases remaining between them. CDR3 protein: CAIHRAAQGRTEAFF. The CDR3 bases are TGTGCCATCCATCGGGCAGCCCAAGGAAGAACTGAAGCTTTCTTT.

The chain couples TRBV6-5 to TRBJ2-7; possibly TRBD1 for D (5 bases). CDR1 MNHEY and CDR2 SVGAGI come from the germline V gene. Trimming removed 7 bases from V and 0 bases from J, with 10 bases in between. This CDR3 contains 13 residues. The CDR3 reads CASMGQDSYEQYF. CDR3 DNA: TGTGCCAGCATGGGGCAGGACTCCTACGAGCAGTACTTC.

The rearrangement uses TRBV24-1 and TRBJ2-5; 15 bases line up with TRBD2. J was trimmed by 2 bases and V by 7 bases; bases with no gene match: 10. Germline V gene data show CDR1 as KGHDR and CDR2 as SFDVKD. The CDR3 totals 18 residues. CDR3 protein: CATSGRTSGRAWQETQYF. CDR3 in DNA: TGTGCCACCAGCGGGAGGACTAGCGGGAGGGCTTGGCAAGAGACCCAGTACTTC.

This clone was detected only a few times. The chain links TRBV5-6 to TRBJ2-7, with TRBD1 matching over 8 bases. Unmatched junction bases numbered 4, after V lost 1 base and J lost 7 bases. CDR1 SGHDT and CDR2 YYEEEE come from the germline V gene. This CDR3 contains 13 residues. The CDR3 nucleotides read TGTGCCAGCAGCTTGTGGGACAGGCGAGAGCAGTACTTC. Translated, it gives CASSLWDRREQYF.

The chain couples TRBV5-1 to TRBJ2-1, with 8 bases matching TRBD2. V lost 0 bases and J lost 6; bases outside the gene matches: 5. This CDR3 is built from 15 residues. Per germline, CDR1 SGHRS and CDR2 YFSETQ. The CDR3 region has the DNA TGCGCCAGCAGCTTGGCCGGGAGGGCCCCCAATGAGCAGTTCTTC. Its protein is CASSLAGRAPNEQFF.

The genes are TRBV5-4 and TRBJ2-2; 9 nucleotides agree with TRBD2. Germline lookup yields CDR1 SGHNT and CDR2 YYREEE (reference sequence). J lost 7 bases, V lost 0 bases, and 10 bases had no gene match. The CDR3 contains 17 residues. CDR3 nucleotides: TGTGCCAGCAGCTTGGAGACTAGCGGAAAGACGGGCGGGGAGCTGTTTTTT. Amino acid sequence: CASSLETSGKTGGELFF.

CDR3 coding DNA: TGTGCCAGCAGCCCACGACAGGTGCAAGAGACCCAGTACTTC. Translation: CASSPRQVQETQYF. The chain carries TRBV3-1 (or the pseudogene TRBV3-2) and TRBJ2-5; possibly TRBD1 for D (6 bases). Trimming left V 4 bases short and J 2 bases short, with 11 bases between. CDR3 length: 14 residues. The V gene's germline CDR1 is LGHDT and CDR2 YNNKEL (reference sequence).

The J gene is TRBJ2-7, the V gene TRBV3-1 (or the pseudogene TRBV3-2); a weak D match, TRBD2 (5 bases). The CDR3 has 14 residues. Germline values: CDR1 LGHDT, CDR2 YNNKEL (reference sequence). Trimming took off 4 bases at V and 1 base at J, with 11 bases between the two ends. The CDR3 is CASSLNSDSYEQYF. CDR3 DNA sequence: TGTGCCAGCAGCCTAAATAGCGATTCCTACGAGCAGTACTTC.

This chain links TRBV6-1 with TRBJ2-3; D is unresolved. Germline V gene lookup returns CDR1 MNHNS and CDR2 SASEGT. The CDR3 consists of 14 residues. V was pared by 1 base and J by 2 bases, with 7 bases between. The CDR3 here is CASSEEPHTDTQYF. The CDR3 nucleotides read TGTGCCAGCAGTGAAGAACCCCACACAGATACGCAGTATTTT.

The V and J genes are TRBV7-9 and TRBJ2-1, with a weak D call TRBD1 (6 bases). The CDR3 length is 13 residues. The germline gives CDR1 SEHNR, CDR2 FQNEAQ (reference sequence). The V end lost 4 bases, the J end lost 5 bases, and 9 bases lay between the germline ends. CDR3 coding DNA: TGTGCCAGCAGCTCGTGGACAGACAATGAGCAGTTCTTC. Its protein is CASSSWTDNEQFF.

This clone has only one observation. This chain links TRBV4-1 with TRBJ2-7; no firm D call. Germline V gene data show CDR1 as MGHRA and CDR2 as YSYEKL. The CDR3 totals 19 residues. V shed 4 bases and J shed 4 bases, with 29 bases lying between them. Here the CDR3 reads CASSPGWGSPGTSRYEQYF. CDR3 in DNA: TGCGCCAGCAGCCCCGGGTGGGGATCGCCGGGCACGAGCCGTTACGAGCAGTACTTC.